This T cell receptor (beta chain) is from a study of blood T cell repertoires in COVID-19. Across the study: There were acute and convalescent COVID-19 samples, and they came from the United States, Italy and Spain. PBMCs, B-cell-depleted T cells, or T cells were the source of the cDNA or gDNA that made up the material.

As handled by the study authors: Reference gene primer amplification gave estimated nucleated cell counts. Assay: immunoSEQ multiplex PCR; the TCRdb copy retains only in-frame clones and omits some. That table supplies the V and J calls and clone size; D and trimming were determined from the DNA. The sample shows 150,000 or so clones, roughly 89% of them seen only once. The CDR3 runs 15 residues. V dropped 4 bases and J dropped 2; count of bases not matched to a gene: 9. Germline lookup yields CDR1 SGHRS and CDR2 YFSETQ. The rearrangement uses TRBV5-1 and TRBJ2-7, with 7 bases identical to TRBD2. This sequence originates from a man aged 55 to 70 with active or convalescent COVID-19. The sample consisted of peripheral blood. For the CDR3, the DNA is TGCGCCAGCAGCCCGGGGGGAGGGGACGCCTACGAGCAGTACTTC. Its translation: CASSPGGGDAYEQYF.